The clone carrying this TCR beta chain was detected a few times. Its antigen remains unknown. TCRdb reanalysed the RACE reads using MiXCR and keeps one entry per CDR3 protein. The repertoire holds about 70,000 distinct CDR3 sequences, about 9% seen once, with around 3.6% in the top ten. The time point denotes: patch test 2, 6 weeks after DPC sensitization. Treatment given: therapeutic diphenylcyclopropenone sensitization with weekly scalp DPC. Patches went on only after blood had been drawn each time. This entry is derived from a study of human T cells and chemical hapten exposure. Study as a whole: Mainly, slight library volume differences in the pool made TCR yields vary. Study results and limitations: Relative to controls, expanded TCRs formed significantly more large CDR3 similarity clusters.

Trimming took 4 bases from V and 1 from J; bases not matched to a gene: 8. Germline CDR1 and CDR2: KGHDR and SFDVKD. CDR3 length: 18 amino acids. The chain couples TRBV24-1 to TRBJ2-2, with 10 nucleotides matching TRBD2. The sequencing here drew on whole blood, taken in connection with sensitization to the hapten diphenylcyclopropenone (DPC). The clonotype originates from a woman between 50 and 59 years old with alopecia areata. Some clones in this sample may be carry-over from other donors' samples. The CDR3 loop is CATSEIPSGGLNTGELFF. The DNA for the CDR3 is TGTGCCACCAGTGAAATTCCTAGCGGGGGCCTGAACACCGGGGAGCTGTTTTTT.